Many counts were recorded for the clone carrying this TCR beta chain. The data belong to a study of low-dose radiotherapy and immunotherapy resistance in tumors. Primers used for first-strand cDNA, a TRAV- and TRBV-specific set, covered both alpha and beta chains. TCR amplification involved 20 to 25 PCR cycles with a constant-region primer and V-primer adapter. TCRdb re-called the reads with MiXCR, one entry per CDR3 protein. The table records tens of thousands of distinct CDR3 sequences, 9% to 9.5% of them present only once. V lost 4 bases and J lost 3, with 19 bases in between. CDR1 and CDR2 from the germline V gene are SGHNT and YYREEE (reference sequence). This CDR3 comprises 16 residues. Time point: before trial treatment.

Sequenced here: PBMCs, sampled before treatment. The chain has TRBV5-4 and TRBJ1-1, with D possibly matching TRBD1 (5 bases). The receptor's source is a male donor with prostate cancer. DNA for the CDR3: TGTGCCAGCAGCCGGGACCCCCCCGAGGGGTACACTGAAGCTTTCTTT. Translated: CASSRDPPEGYTEAFF.